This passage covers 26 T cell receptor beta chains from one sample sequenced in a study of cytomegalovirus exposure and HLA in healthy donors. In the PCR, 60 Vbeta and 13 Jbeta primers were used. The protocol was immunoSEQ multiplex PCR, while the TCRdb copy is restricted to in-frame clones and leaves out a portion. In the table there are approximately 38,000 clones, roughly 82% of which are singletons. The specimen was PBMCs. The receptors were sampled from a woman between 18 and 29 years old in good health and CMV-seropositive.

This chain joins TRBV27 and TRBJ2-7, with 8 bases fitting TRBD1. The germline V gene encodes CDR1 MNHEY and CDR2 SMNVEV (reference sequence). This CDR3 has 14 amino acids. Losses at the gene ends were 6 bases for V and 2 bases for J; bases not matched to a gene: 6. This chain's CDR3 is CASRTTGQAYEQYF. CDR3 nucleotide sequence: TGTGCCAGCAGGACCACGGGACAGGCCTACGAGCAGTACTTC.

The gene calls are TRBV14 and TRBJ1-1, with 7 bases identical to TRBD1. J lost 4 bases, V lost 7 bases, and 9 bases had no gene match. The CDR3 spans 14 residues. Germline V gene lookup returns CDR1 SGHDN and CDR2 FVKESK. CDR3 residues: CASTKDRRITEAFF. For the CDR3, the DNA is TGTGCCAGCACAAAGGACAGGCGTATCACTGAAGCTTTCTTT.

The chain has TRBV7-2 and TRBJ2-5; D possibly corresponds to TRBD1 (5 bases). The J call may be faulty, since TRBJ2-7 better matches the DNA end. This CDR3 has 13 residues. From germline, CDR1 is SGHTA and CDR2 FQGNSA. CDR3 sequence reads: CASSLAQGYEQYF. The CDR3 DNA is TGTGCCAGCAGCTTAGCGCAGGGCTACGAGCAGTACTTC.

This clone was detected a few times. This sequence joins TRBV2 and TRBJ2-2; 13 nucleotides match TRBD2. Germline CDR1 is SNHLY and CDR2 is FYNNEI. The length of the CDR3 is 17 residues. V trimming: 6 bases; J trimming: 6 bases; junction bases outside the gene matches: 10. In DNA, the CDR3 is TGTGCCAGCAGCTCACTAGCGGGAGGGCCGTTGTCCGGGGAGCTGTTTTTT. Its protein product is CASSSLAGGPLSGELFF.

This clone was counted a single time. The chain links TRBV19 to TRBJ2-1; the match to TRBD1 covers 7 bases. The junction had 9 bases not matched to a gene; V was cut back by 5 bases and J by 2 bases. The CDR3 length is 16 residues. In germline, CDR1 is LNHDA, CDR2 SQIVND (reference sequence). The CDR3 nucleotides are TGTGCCAGTAGTCGACGGGACAGAGGAACCTACAATGAGCAGTTCTTC. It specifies CASSRRDRGTYNEQFF.

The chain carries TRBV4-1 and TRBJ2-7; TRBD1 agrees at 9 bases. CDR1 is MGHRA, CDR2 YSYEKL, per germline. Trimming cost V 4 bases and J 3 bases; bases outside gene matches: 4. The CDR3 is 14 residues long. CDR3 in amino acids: CASSRRDRDYEQYF. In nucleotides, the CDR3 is TGCGCCAGCAGCCGCCGGGACAGGGACTACGAGCAGTACTTC.

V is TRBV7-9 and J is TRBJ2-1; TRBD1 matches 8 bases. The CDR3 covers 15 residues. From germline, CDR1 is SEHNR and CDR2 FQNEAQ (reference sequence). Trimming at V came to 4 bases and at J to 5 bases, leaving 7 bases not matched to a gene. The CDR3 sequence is CASSSPGTGDNEQFF. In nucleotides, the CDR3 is TGTGCCAGCAGCTCACCCGGGACAGGCGACAATGAGCAGTTCTTC.

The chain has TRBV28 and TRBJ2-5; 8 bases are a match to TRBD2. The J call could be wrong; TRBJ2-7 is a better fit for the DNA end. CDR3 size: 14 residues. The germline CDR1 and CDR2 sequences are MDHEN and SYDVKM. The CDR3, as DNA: TGTGCCAGCAGTAGGACGGGAGGGATCTACGAGCAGTACTTC. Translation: CASSRTGGIYEQYF.

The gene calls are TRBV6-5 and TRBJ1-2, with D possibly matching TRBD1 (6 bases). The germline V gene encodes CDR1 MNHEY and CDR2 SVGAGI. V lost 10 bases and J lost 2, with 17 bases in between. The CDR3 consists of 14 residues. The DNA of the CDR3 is TGTGCCACCAAAAACAGGGAACGGAACTATGGCTACACCTTC. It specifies CATKNRERNYGYTF.

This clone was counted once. The DNA for the CDR3 is TGTGCCAGCAGCGCCGAAGCGGGTGCCGGGGAGCTGTTTTTT. It specifies CASSAEAGAGELFF. The rearrangement joins TRBV6-4 to TRBJ2-2, with TRBD2 as a possible D gene (6 bases). Germline CDR1 is MRHNA and CDR2 is SNTAGT. Between the trimmed V and J ends, which lost 6 bases and 6 bases, there was a span of 14 bases. The CDR3 runs 14 residues.

The CDR3 sequence: CASSQLTGTGGTF. CDR3 in DNA: TGCGCCAGCAGCCAACTGACAGGGACTGGGGGTACCTTC. The V gene is TRBV4-1, the J gene TRBJ1-2; TRBD1 aligns across 7 bases. Germline V gene lookup returns CDR1 MGHRA and CDR2 YSYEKL. The CDR3 length is 13 residues. The V gene end was trimmed by 2 bases and the J gene end by 14 bases; junction bases not matched to a gene: 11.

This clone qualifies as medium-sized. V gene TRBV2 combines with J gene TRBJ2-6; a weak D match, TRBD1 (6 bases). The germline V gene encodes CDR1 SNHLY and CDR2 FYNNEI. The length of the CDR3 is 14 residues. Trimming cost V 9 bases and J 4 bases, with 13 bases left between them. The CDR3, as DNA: TGTGCCAGAAGCTCAGGGGCGGGGGCCAACGTCCTGACTTTC. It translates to CARSSGAGANVLTF.

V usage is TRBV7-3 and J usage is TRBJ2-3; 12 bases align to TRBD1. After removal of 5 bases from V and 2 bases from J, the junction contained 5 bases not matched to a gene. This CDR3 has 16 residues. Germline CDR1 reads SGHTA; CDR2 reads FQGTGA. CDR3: CASSTRDRGLTDTQYF. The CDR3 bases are TGTGCCAGCAGCACCCGGGACAGGGGGCTCACAGATACGCAGTATTTT.

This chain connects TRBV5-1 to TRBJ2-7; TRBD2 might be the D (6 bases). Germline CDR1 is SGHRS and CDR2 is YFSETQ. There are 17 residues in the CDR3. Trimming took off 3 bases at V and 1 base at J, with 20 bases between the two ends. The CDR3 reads CASSWGRGSHISYEQYF. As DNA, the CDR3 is TGCGCCAGCAGCTGGGGTCGGGGGTCTCACATTTCCTACGAGCAGTACTTC.

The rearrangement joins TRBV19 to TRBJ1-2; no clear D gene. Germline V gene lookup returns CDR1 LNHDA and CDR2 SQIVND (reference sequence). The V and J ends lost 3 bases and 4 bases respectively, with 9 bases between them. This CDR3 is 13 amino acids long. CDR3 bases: TGTGCCAGTAGTATTGGGCTGTTCTATGGCTACACCTTC. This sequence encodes CASSIGLFYGYTF. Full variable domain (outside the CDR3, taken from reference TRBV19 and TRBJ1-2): DGGITQSPKYLFRKEGQNVTLSCEQNLNHDAMYWYRQDPGQGLRLIYYSQIVNDFQKGDIAEGYSVSREKKESFPLTVTSAQKNPTAFYLCASSIGLFYGYTFGSGTRLTVV.

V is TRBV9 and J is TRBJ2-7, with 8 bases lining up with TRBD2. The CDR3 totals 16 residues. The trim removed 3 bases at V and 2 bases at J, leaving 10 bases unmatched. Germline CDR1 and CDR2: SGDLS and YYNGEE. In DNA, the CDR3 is TGTGCCAGCAGCGGAAATAGCGGGGACTTTACCTACGAGCAGTACTTC. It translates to CASSGNSGDFTYEQYF.

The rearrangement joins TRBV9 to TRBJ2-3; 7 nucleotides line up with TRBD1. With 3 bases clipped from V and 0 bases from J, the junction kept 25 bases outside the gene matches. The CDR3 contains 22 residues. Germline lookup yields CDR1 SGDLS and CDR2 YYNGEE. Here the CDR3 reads CASSGQGGERIGVGISTDTQYF. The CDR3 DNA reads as TGTGCCAGCAGCGGACAGGGCGGCGAGCGGATTGGCGTCGGGATTAGCACAGATACGCAGTATTTT.

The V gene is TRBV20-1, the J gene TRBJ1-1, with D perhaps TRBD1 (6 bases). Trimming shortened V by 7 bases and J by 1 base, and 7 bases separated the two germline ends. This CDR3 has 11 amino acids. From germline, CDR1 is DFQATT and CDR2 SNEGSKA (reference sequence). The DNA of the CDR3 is TGCAGTGAACAGGGGAACACTGAAGCTTTCTTT. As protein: CSEQGNTEAFF.

CDR3 sequence reads: CASSWLGGGYNEQFF. Written as DNA, the CDR3 is TGTGCCAGCAGTTGGTTGGGGGGGGGCTACAATGAGCAGTTCTTC. The chain links TRBV27 to TRBJ2-1; 7 bases match TRBD2. The CDR3 length is 15 residues. V lost 4 bases to trimming and J lost 3 bases; unmatched junction nucleotides: 6. Germline V CDR1 and CDR2: MNHEY, SMNVEV (reference sequence).

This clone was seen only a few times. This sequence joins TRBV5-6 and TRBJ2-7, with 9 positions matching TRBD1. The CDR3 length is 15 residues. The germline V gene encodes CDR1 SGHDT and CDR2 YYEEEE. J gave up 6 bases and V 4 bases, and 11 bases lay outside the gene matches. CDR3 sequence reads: CASSLGRDRDIEQYF. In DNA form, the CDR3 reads TGTGCCAGCAGCCTGGGCAGGGACAGGGACATCGAGCAGTACTTC. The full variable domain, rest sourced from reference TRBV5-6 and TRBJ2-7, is DAGVTQSPTHLIKTRGQQVTLRCSPKSGHDTVSWYQQALGQGPQFIFQYYEEEERQRGNFPDRFSGHQFPNYSSELNVNALLLGDSALYLCASSLGRDRDIEQYFGPGTRLTVT.

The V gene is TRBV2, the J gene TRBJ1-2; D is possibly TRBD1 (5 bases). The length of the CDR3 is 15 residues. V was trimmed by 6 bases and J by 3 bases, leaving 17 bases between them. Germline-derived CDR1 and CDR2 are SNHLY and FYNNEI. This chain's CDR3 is CASRRGGQIDYGYTF. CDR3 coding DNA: TGTGCCAGCAGACGGGGGGGTCAAATCGACTATGGCTACACCTTC.

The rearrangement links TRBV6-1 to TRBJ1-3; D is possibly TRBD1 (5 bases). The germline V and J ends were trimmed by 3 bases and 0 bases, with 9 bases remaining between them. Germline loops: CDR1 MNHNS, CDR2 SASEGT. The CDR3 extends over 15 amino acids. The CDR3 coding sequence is TGTGCCAGCAGTGAGGAGGGACTCTCTGGAAACACCATATATTTT. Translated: CASSEEGLSGNTIYF.

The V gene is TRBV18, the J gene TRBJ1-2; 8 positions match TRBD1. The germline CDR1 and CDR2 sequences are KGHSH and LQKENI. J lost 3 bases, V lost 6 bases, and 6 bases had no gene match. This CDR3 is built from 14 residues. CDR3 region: CASSPGQGDYGYTF. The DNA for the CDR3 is TGTGCCAGCTCCCCCGGACAGGGCGACTATGGCTACACCTTC.

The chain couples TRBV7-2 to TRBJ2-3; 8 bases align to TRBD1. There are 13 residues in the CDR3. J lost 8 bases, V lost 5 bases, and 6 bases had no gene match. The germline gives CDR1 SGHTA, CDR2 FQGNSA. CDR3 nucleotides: TGTGCCAGCAGCACAAGACAGGGGAGTACGCAGTATTTT. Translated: CASSTRQGSTQYF.

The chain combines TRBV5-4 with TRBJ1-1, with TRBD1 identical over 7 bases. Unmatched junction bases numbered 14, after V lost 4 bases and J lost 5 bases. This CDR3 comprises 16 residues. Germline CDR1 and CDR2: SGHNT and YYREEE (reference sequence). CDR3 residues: CASSPPPPGGWTEAFF. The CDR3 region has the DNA TGTGCCAGCAGCCCACCTCCTCCAGGGGGTTGGACTGAAGCTTTCTTT.

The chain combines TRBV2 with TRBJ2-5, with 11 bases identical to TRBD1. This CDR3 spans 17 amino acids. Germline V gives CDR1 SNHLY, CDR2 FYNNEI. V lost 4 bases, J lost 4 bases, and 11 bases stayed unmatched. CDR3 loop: CASSARTGGVIPETQYF. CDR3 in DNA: TGTGCCAGCAGTGCTAGGACAGGGGGCGTAATCCCAGAGACCCAGTACTTC.